This entry is about one TCR beta chain. Germline V gene sequence: CDR1 MNHNS, CDR2 SASEGT. The CDR3 has 14 amino acids. V lost 2 bases to trimming and J lost 1 base, with 9 bases between them. TCRdb's table, derived via immunoSEQ multiplex PCR, lists solely in-frame clones and lacks some. The table records 140,000 to 150,000 clones, approximately 80% of them present only once. The sample is drawn from a study of cytotoxic CD8 clonotypes in ibrutinib-treated CLL. The source was PBMCs, collected after 24 months of ibrutinib treatment. The sequence was obtained from a human donor with chronic lymphocytic leukemia. The V call is TRBV6-1, the J call TRBJ2-7, with D tentatively TRBD2 (6 bases). The CDR3: CASSELASSYEQYF. In DNA, the CDR3 is TGTGCCAGCAGTGAACTAGCGTCATCCTACGAGCAGTACTTC.